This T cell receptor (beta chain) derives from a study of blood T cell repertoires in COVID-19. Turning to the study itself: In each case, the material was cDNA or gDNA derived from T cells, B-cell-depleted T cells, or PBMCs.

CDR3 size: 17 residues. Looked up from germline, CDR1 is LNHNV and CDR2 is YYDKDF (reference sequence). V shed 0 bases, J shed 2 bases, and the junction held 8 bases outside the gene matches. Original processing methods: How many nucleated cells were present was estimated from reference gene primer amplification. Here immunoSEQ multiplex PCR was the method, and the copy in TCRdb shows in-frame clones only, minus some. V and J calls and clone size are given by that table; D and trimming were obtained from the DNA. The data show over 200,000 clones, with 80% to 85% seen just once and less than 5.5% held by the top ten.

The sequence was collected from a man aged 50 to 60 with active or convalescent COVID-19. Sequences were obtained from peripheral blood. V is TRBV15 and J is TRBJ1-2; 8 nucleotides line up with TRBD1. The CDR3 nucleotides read TGTGCCACCAGCAGAGAACCGACAGGGGCGCTAAACTATGGCTACACCTTC. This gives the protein CATSREPTGALNYGYTF.